This is a list of T cell receptor beta chains from one sample in a study of human T cells and chemical hapten exposure. TCRdb reprocessed the RACE reads via MiXCR and lists one record per CDR3 protein. The sample contains tens of thousands of distinct CDR3 sequences, over 3% of which appear only once. The sample consisted of whole blood, taken in connection with sensitization to the hapten diphenylcyclopropenone (DPC). These receptors were taken from a middle-aged man with alopecia areata. Some clones in this sample may be carry-over from other donors' samples. CDR3s leave out the opening cysteine and the closing phenylalanine or tryptophan. Clone size is stated in some rows and not others, as once, few, many or a class when expanded.

J	size	V	CDR3
TRBJ2-3	many	TRBV5-1	ASSDGQGSDTQY
TRBJ2-5	many	TRBV14	ASSQEGLAQY
TRBJ2-1	many	TRBV14	ASSQDSGQGMAEQF
TRBJ2-4	many	TRBV3-1	ASSRGLQRSNIQY
TRBJ2-5	.	TRBV3-1	ASSQVSSGSPLQETQY
TRBJ2-7	many	TRBV3-1	ASSQFYEQY
TRBJ2-7	many	TRBV27	ASGGTGGSEQY
TRBJ1-6	many	TRBV4-3	ASSQETVQPLH
TRBJ2-6	many	TRBV12-3/TRBV12-4	ASSWTGNSGANVLT
TRBJ2-7	many	TRBV18	ASSLRDRSYEQY
TRBJ2-7	many	TRBV11-2	ASRSSGGTYEQY
TRBJ2-1	many	TRBV14	ASSLARGVWTF
TRBJ2-3	many	TRBV5-1	ASRGGLKDTQY
TRBJ2-6	many	TRBV18	ASSPEGTSAGANVLT
TRBJ1-1	few	TRBV25-1	ASSDTGQGPEAF
TRBJ1-2	many	TRBV4-2	ASSQDLGGVYGYT
TRBJ2-1	many	TRBV12-5	ASGLGDSSYNEQF
TRBJ2-6	many	TRBV30	AWTGQSGANVLT
TRBJ2-4	many	TRBV10-3	AISGGLAGGQNIQY
TRBJ2-7	many	TRBV10-3	AVGQGNYEQY
TRBJ2-5	.	TRBV19	ASSIAEGSQETQY
TRBJ2-1	.	TRBV27	ASSPRGASGNEQF
TRBJ2-5	many	TRBV11-1	ASSRTRQETQY
TRBJ2-6	.	TRBV20-1	SARATSGDSGANVLT
TRBJ2-3	few	TRBV6-5	ASSYYLADTQY
TRBJ1-1	few	TRBV3-1	ASSQGIMNTEAF